Below are 6 T cell receptor beta chains sequenced from a single sample in a study of blood T cell repertoires in COVID-19. Only in-frame clones appear in the TCRdb table, and some are missing; sequencing was by immunoSEQ multiplex PCR. The sample includes fewer than 200,000 clones, approximately 86% of them seen just once. The specimen was peripheral blood. The receptors were gathered from a woman of 80 years or more with COVID-19, enrolled during active disease.

The chain employs TRBV2 and TRBJ1-2; 8 bases are a match to TRBD1. This CDR3 spans 12 amino acids. Germline V gene lookup returns CDR1 SNHLY and CDR2 FYNNEI. V trimming: 4 bases; J trimming: 8 bases; junction bases outside the gene matches: 3. The CDR3 is CASSGDRNGYTF. In nucleotides, the CDR3 is TGTGCCAGCAGTGGGGACAGGAACGGCTACACCTTC.

The genes are TRBV6-5 and TRBJ1-2; TRBD1 agrees at 7 bases. The CDR3 is 15 amino acids. Germline lookup yields CDR1 MNHEY and CDR2 SVGAGI. V was pared by 6 bases and J by 2 bases, with 9 bases of the junction left unmatched. The CDR3 DNA reads TGTGCCAGCAGAGTCTTCGGACAGGCGAACTATGGCTACACCTTC. This gives the protein CASRVFGQANYGYTF.

The rearrangement joins TRBV19 to TRBJ1-1; unclear D gene. V gave up 2 bases and J gave up 0 bases, with 4 bases separating them. The CDR3 runs 13 residues. CDR1 LNHDA and CDR2 SQIVND come from the germline V gene (reference sequence). The CDR3 loop reads CASSIRMNTEAFF. The CDR3 DNA follows: TGTGCCAGTAGTATACGTATGAACACTGAAGCTTTCTTT.

This clone has more than one count but fewer than ten. This chain joins TRBV10-3 and TRBJ2-1; a possible D gene is TRBD2 (5 bases). This CDR3 contains 17 residues. Germline CDR1 and CDR2: ENHRY and SYGVKD. The V and J ends lost 0 bases and 7 bases respectively, with 19 bases between them. The CDR3 region has the DNA TGTGCCATCAGTGAGTCCTTTACCGGGATATTAGGGAATGAGCAGTTCTTC. Translated: CAISESFTGILGNEQFF.

This clone appeared a single time. This sequence joins TRBV9 and TRBJ1-1, with D perhaps TRBD1 (5 bases). The length of the CDR3 is 15 residues. CDR1 is SGDLS and CDR2 is YYNGEE in the germline V gene. Trimming shortened V by 0 bases and J by 6 bases, and 15 bases separated the two germline ends. The CDR3 protein is CASSVGGRGDSEAFF. CDR3 nucleotides: TGTGCCAGCAGCGTAGGGGGACGCGGGGATTCTGAAGCTTTCTTT.

The chain couples TRBV18 to TRBJ1-2, with D unclear. In germline, CDR1 is KGHSH, CDR2 LQKENI. The CDR3 loop spans 15 amino acids. Trimming left V 1 base short and J 6 bases short, with 15 bases between. In DNA form, the CDR3 reads TGTGCCAGCTCACCACGTCGGGAAGGTTGGGATGGCTACACCTTC. It specifies CASSPRREGWDGYTF.